A selection of T cell receptor beta chains follows, all from one sample in a study of T-cell reconstitution after alpha-beta-depleted transplantation in children. In TCRdb, the PCR reads were re-called with MiXCR into one record per CDR3 protein. This repertoire shows some 340,000 distinct CDR3 sequences, approximately 10% found once; its top ten account for around 2.3%. Sequences were derived from PBMCs from the stem cell graft donor, sampled from the stem cell graft. The receptor source for this set is a human donor who donated a stem cell graft to a child with acute lymphoblastic leukemia. The CDR3 runs from the conserved cysteine through the conserved F or W. The order of the fields is V gene, J gene, D gene, CDR3 length, clone size, CDR3 DNA, CDR3 protein. D genes are given only for firm matches. Size values are once, few and many counts, or a class for expanded clones, and some rows have none.

V gene: TRBV20-1
J gene: TRBJ1-5
D gene: TRBD1
CDR3 length: 14
clone size: -
CDR3 DNA: TGCAGTGCTGGGACAGTGGGGCACAATCAGCCCCAGCATTTT
CDR3 protein: CSAGTVGHNQPQHF

V gene: TRBV12-3/TRBV12-4
J gene: TRBJ1-2
D gene: TRBD1
CDR3 length: 14
clone size: -
CDR3 DNA: TGTGCCAGCAGTTCATCCGGGACAGGGGGCAGCTACACCTTC
CDR3 protein: CASSSSGTGGSYTF

V gene: TRBV28
J gene: TRBJ2-5
D gene: -
CDR3 length: 14
clone size: -
CDR3 DNA: TGTGCCAGCCGGAGACGATCTCCAGGAGAGACCCAGTACTTC
CDR3 protein: CASRRRSPGETQYF

V gene: TRBV6-2/TRBV6-3
J gene: TRBJ2-1
D gene: -
CDR3 length: 13
clone size: many
CDR3 DNA: TGTGCCAGCAAGGCCGGAGGGTCCGATGAGCAGTTCTTC
CDR3 protein: CASKAGGSDEQFF

V gene: TRBV27
J gene: TRBJ2-1
D gene: -
CDR3 length: 12
clone size: -
CDR3 DNA: TGTGCCAGCATCGGGGGTCAGCTTCAAACGTTCTTC
CDR3 protein: CASIGGQLQTFF

V gene: TRBV11-1
J gene: TRBJ2-2
D gene: -
CDR3 length: 18
clone size: many
CDR3 DNA: TGTGCCAGCAGCTTAGAATGGGACTCTATTACGAACACCGGGGAGCTGTTTTTT
CDR3 protein: CASSLEWDSITNTGELFF

V gene: TRBV5-1
J gene: TRBJ2-1
D gene: TRBD2
CDR3 length: 14
clone size: many
CDR3 DNA: TGCGCCAGCAGCCCTAGCGGGAGACACAATGAGCAGTTCTTC
CDR3 protein: CASSPSGRHNEQFF

V gene: TRBV20-1
J gene: TRBJ2-7
D gene: TRBD2
CDR3 length: 14
clone size: many
CDR3 DNA: TGCAGTGCTCGGACTAGCGGTAGCTCCTACGAGCAGTACTTC
CDR3 protein: CSARTSGSSYEQYF

V gene: TRBV20-1
J gene: TRBJ2-5
D gene: -
CDR3 length: 15
clone size: -
CDR3 DNA: TGCAGTGCTAGTTGGGGGTCGTGGGAGCAAGAGACCCAGTACTTC
CDR3 protein: CSASWGSWEQETQYF

V gene: TRBV12-3/TRBV12-4
J gene: TRBJ1-1
D gene: -
CDR3 length: 13
clone size: few
CDR3 DNA: TGTGCCAGCAATCCAGGGAGGAACACTGAAGCTTTCTTT
CDR3 protein: CASNPGRNTEAFF

V gene: TRBV3-1
J gene: TRBJ2-2
D gene: -
CDR3 length: 16
clone size: many
CDR3 DNA: TGTGCCAGCAGCCAATTCGGCGGGACGAACACCGGGGAGCTGTTTTTT
CDR3 protein: CASSQFGGTNTGELFF

V gene: TRBV5-1
J gene: TRBJ2-7
D gene: -
CDR3 length: 16
clone size: many
CDR3 DNA: TGCGCCAGCAGCCCCCGGGGCAGTCGCAGCTCCTACGAGCAGTACTTC
CDR3 protein: CASSPRGSRSSYEQYF

V gene: TRBV29-1
J gene: TRBJ1-2
D gene: TRBD1
CDR3 length: 11
clone size: -
CDR3 DNA: TGCAGCGGCGAGACAGGGTATGGCTACACCTTC
CDR3 protein: CSGETGYGYTF

V gene: TRBV14
J gene: TRBJ2-7
D gene: TRBD1
CDR3 length: 17
clone size: -
CDR3 DNA: TGTGCCAGCAGCCAAGGGAAGGTGAGCGACAGGGGGAACGAGCAGTACTTC
CDR3 protein: CASSQGKVSDRGNEQYF

V gene: TRBV2
J gene: TRBJ2-6
D gene: -
CDR3 length: 18
clone size: -
CDR3 DNA: TGTACCAGCAGTCTCCCGAGGGGGGCAAGTTCTGGGGCCAACGTCCTGACTTTC
CDR3 protein: CTSSLPRGASSGANVLTF

V gene: TRBV6-2/TRBV6-3
J gene: TRBJ2-5
D gene: -
CDR3 length: 14
clone size: few
CDR3 DNA: TGTGCCAGCAGTTACTCCGGGTACCAAGAGACCCAGTACTTC
CDR3 protein: CASSYSGYQETQYF

V gene: TRBV29-1
J gene: TRBJ2-7
D gene: -
CDR3 length: 17
clone size: -
CDR3 DNA: TGCAGCGTTGCGACCGAGTTTACCGGGATCCTCTCCTACGAGCAGTACTTC
CDR3 protein: CSVATEFTGILSYEQYF

V gene: TRBV10-3
J gene: TRBJ2-1
D gene: TRBD2
CDR3 length: 21
clone size: few
CDR3 DNA: TGTGCCATCAGTGAGTCGCGCTCGTTGTTAGCGGGAAAATTCCTCTACAATGAGCAGTTCTTC
CDR3 protein: CAISESRSLLAGKFLYNEQFF

V gene: TRBV12-2
J gene: TRBJ2-7
D gene: -
CDR3 length: 16
clone size: few
CDR3 DNA: TGTGCAAGTCCTACCCTAGGGGCTATCCCATCCTACGAGCAGTACTTC
CDR3 protein: CASPTLGAIPSYEQYF

V gene: TRBV27
J gene: TRBJ2-7
D gene: TRBD2
CDR3 length: 14
clone size: -
CDR3 DNA: TGTGCCAGCAGTCTCGCGGGACTAGCGCCCGAGCAGTACTTC
CDR3 protein: CASSLAGLAPEQYF

V gene: TRBV6-2/TRBV6-3
J gene: TRBJ1-2
D gene: -
CDR3 length: 14
clone size: many
CDR3 DNA: TGTGCCAGCAGAATCCCGGCGCTAAACTATGGCTACACCTTC
CDR3 protein: CASRIPALNYGYTF

V gene: TRBV4-1
J gene: TRBJ2-1
D gene: TRBD2
CDR3 length: 16
clone size: -
CDR3 DNA: TGCGCCAGCAGCCACGCACCGGGACTAGCCAACAATGAGCAGTTCTTC
CDR3 protein: CASSHAPGLANNEQFF

V gene: TRBV7-6
J gene: TRBJ2-2
D gene: TRBD1
CDR3 length: 14
clone size: few
CDR3 DNA: TGTGCCAGCAGCTTCAACAGGGGGGCCGGGGAGCTGTTTTTT
CDR3 protein: CASSFNRGAGELFF

V gene: TRBV7-9
J gene: TRBJ2-5
D gene: -
CDR3 length: 15
clone size: -
CDR3 DNA: TGTGCCAGCAGCTCTCTGAGCGGAAACCAAGAGACCCAGTACTTC
CDR3 protein: CASSSLSGNQETQYF

V gene: TRBV4-3
J gene: TRBJ2-7
D gene: TRBD2
CDR3 length: 16
clone size: -
CDR3 DNA: TGCGCCAGCAGCCAAGCAGGCGCGGGAGGTCCCTACGAGCAGTACTTC
CDR3 protein: CASSQAGAGGPYEQYF

V gene: TRBV3-1
J gene: TRBJ2-7
D gene: TRBD2
CDR3 length: 16
clone size: -
CDR3 DNA: TGTGCCAGCCGACCCCACAGCGGGAACCAGGCCTACGAGCAGTACTTC
CDR3 protein: CASRPHSGNQAYEQYF

V gene: TRBV12-3/TRBV12-4
J gene: TRBJ2-2
D gene: TRBD2
CDR3 length: 17
clone size: few
CDR3 DNA: TGTGCCAGCAGGCGCCGACTAGCGGGAGCAGGGACCGGGGAGCTGTTTTTT
CDR3 protein: CASRRRLAGAGTGELFF

V gene: TRBV14
J gene: TRBJ2-2
D gene: TRBD2
CDR3 length: 15
clone size: few
CDR3 DNA: TGTGCCAGCAGCCCCAGAGCGGGAGTGTTCGGGGAGCTGTTTTTT
CDR3 protein: CASSPRAGVFGELFF

V gene: TRBV27
J gene: TRBJ2-7
D gene: TRBD1
CDR3 length: 15
clone size: many
CDR3 DNA: TGTGCCAGCAGTTTGCCGGGACAGGCCGCCTACGAGCAGTACTTC
CDR3 protein: CASSLPGQAAYEQYF

V gene: TRBV29-1
J gene: TRBJ2-1
D gene: TRBD1
CDR3 length: 17
clone size: few
CDR3 DNA: TGCAGCGTTGTATGGGACAGGGAACCGGGCTCCTACAATGAGCAGTTCTTC
CDR3 protein: CSVVWDREPGSYNEQFF

V gene: TRBV5-1
J gene: TRBJ2-2
D gene: -
CDR3 length: 15
clone size: few
CDR3 DNA: TGCGCCAGCAGCTTGCCAGCGGGTGACACCGGGGAGCTGTTTTTT
CDR3 protein: CASSLPAGDTGELFF

V gene: TRBV4-1
J gene: TRBJ2-7
D gene: TRBD2
CDR3 length: 17
clone size: many
CDR3 DNA: TGCGCCAGCAGCCAAATTCCGGGACTAGCGGTGACCTACGAGCAGTACTTC
CDR3 protein: CASSQIPGLAVTYEQYF

V gene: TRBV13
J gene: TRBJ2-5
D gene: -
CDR3 length: 14
clone size: -
CDR3 DNA: TGTGCCAGCAGCCAGACGGGCTCGGGGGAGACCCAGTACTTC
CDR3 protein: CASSQTGSGETQYF

V gene: TRBV7-6
J gene: TRBJ2-5
D gene: TRBD2
CDR3 length: 16
clone size: few
CDR3 DNA: TGTGCCAGCAGCTTAGGCGGTAGCGGGCCCCAAGAGACCCAGTACTTC
CDR3 protein: CASSLGGSGPQETQYF

V gene: TRBV7-8
J gene: TRBJ2-2
D gene: -
CDR3 length: 18
clone size: -
CDR3 DNA: TGTGCCAGCAGCTTATACGGGACTCATGGGTCGAACACCGGGGAGCTGTTTTTT
CDR3 protein: CASSLYGTHGSNTGELFF

V gene: TRBV7-9
J gene: TRBJ2-1
D gene: TRBD1
CDR3 length: 14
clone size: few
CDR3 DNA: TGTGCCAGCAGCGCTGGACAGGGGGGGACTAGGAAGTTCTTC
CDR3 protein: CASSAGQGGTRKFF

V gene: TRBV7-6
J gene: TRBJ1-1
D gene: TRBD1
CDR3 length: 15
clone size: few
CDR3 DNA: TGTGCCAGCAGCCCACCGGACAGGACCAACACTGAAGCTTTCTTT
CDR3 protein: CASSPPDRTNTEAFF

V gene: TRBV11-2
J gene: TRBJ2-7
D gene: -
CDR3 length: 17
clone size: -
CDR3 DNA: TGTGCCAGCAGCTTGTATGTAGGGGGGGGGAGGTTCTACGAGCAGTACTTC
CDR3 protein: CASSLYVGGGRFYEQYF

V gene: TRBV5-1
J gene: TRBJ2-5
D gene: TRBD2
CDR3 length: 14
clone size: -
CDR3 DNA: TGCGCCAGCAGCGAACTAGCGGGTCAAGAGACCCAGTACTTC
CDR3 protein: CASSELAGQETQYF

V gene: TRBV7-2
J gene: TRBJ2-5
D gene: -
CDR3 length: 14
clone size: many
CDR3 DNA: TGTGCCAGCAGCTTAGTAGATGCCGTGGAGACCCAGTACTTC
CDR3 protein: CASSLVDAVETQYF

V gene: TRBV27
J gene: TRBJ1-1
D gene: -
CDR3 length: 13
clone size: -
CDR3 DNA: TGTGCCAGCAGTTCATTTCCTTTAGGTGAAGCTTTCTTT
CDR3 protein: CASSSFPLGEAFF

V gene: TRBV20-1
J gene: TRBJ1-1
D gene: -
CDR3 length: 16
clone size: few
CDR3 DNA: TGCAGTGCTCCGGGACCCAGGTTGGGTTTGAACACTGAAGCTTTCTTT
CDR3 protein: CSAPGPRLGLNTEAFF

V gene: TRBV20-1
J gene: TRBJ2-5
D gene: TRBD2
CDR3 length: 16
clone size: few
CDR3 DNA: TGCAGTGCTAGAGAAACGGGACTAGCGGGAGGGGAGACCCAGTACTTC
CDR3 protein: CSARETGLAGGETQYF

V gene: TRBV5-1
J gene: TRBJ2-7
D gene: TRBD1
CDR3 length: 14
clone size: few
CDR3 DNA: TGCGCCAGCAGCTTGCAGGGGGCGGAGTACGAGCAGTACTTC
CDR3 protein: CASSLQGAEYEQYF

V gene: TRBV7-9
J gene: TRBJ2-3
D gene: TRBD2
CDR3 length: 15
clone size: -
CDR3 DNA: TGTGCCAGCAGCTCGGTAGCGGGACGCGCAGATACGCAGTATTTT
CDR3 protein: CASSSVAGRADTQYF